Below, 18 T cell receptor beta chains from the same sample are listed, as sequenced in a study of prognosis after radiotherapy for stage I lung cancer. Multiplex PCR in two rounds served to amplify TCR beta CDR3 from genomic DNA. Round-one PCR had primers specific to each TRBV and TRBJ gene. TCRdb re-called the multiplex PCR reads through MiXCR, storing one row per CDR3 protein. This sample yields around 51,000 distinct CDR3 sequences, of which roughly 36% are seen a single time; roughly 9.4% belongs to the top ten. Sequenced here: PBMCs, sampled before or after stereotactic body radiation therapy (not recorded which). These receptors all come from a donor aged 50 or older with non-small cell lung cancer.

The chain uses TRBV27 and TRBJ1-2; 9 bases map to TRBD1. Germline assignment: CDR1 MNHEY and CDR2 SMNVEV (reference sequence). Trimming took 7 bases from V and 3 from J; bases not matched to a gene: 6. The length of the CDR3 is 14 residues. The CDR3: CASIRTGAHYGYTF. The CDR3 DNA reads TGTGCCAGCATACGGACAGGGGCGCACTATGGCTACACCTTC.

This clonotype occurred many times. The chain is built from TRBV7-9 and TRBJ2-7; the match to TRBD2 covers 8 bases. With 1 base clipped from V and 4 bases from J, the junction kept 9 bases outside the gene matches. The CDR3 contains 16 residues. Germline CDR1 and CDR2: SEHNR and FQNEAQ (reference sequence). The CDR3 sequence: CASSLGDSGAPYEQYF. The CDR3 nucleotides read TGTGCCAGCAGCTTAGGGGATAGCGGGGCCCCTTACGAGCAGTACTTC.

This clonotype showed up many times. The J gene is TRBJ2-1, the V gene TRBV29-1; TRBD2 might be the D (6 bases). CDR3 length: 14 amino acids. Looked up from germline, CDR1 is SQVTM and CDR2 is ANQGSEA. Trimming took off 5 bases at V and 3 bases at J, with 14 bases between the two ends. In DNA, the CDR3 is TGCAGCGTTTTGCGGCGGGGCTACTACAATGAGCAGTTCTTC. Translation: CSVLRRGYYNEQFF.

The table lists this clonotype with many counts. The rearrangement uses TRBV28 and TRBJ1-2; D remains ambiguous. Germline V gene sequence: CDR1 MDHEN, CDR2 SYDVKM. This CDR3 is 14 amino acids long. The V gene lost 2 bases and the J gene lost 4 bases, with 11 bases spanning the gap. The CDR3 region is CASSLTLTAYGYTF. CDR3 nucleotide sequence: TGTGCCAGCAGTTTAACTTTGACGGCCTATGGCTACACCTTC.

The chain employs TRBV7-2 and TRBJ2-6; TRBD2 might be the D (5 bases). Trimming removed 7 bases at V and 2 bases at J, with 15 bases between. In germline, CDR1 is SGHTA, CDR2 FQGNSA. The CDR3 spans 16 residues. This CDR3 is CASIPPVRAGANVLTF. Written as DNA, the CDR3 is TGTGCCAGCATCCCTCCTGTGCGGGCTGGGGCCAACGTCCTGACTTTC.

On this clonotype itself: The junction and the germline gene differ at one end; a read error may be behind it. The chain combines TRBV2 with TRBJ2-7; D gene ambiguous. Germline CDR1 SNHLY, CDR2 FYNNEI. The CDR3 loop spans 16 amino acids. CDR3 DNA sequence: TGCGCCAGCAGTCCCGAAAAGCTACTATCGGGTTACGAGCAGTACTTC. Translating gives CASSPEKLLSGYEQYF.

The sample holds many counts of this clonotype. The CDR3 nucleotides read TGTGCCAGCAGTTTATATAGCGGGAGGGGAAAGCAGTACTTC. Translation: CASSLYSGRGKQYF. V usage is TRBV28 and J usage is TRBJ2-7; 11 bases align to TRBD2. The CDR3 length is 14 residues. With 1 base clipped from V and 8 bases from J, the junction kept 4 bases outside the gene matches. Germline CDR1 and CDR2: MDHEN and SYDVKM. Drawing the rest from reference TRBV28 and TRBJ2-7, the complete variable domain is DVKVTQSSRYLVKRTGEKVFLECVQDMDHENMFWYRQDPGLGLRLIYFSYDVKMKEKGDIPEGYSVSREKKERFSLILESASTNQTSMYLCASSLYSGRGKQYFGPGTRLTVT.

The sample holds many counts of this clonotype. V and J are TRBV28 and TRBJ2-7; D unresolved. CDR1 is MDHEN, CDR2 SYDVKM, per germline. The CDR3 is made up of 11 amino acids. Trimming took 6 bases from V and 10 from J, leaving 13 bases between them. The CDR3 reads CASSRGRIQYF. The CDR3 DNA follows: TGTGCCAGCAGCAGAGGACGGATCCAGTACTTC.

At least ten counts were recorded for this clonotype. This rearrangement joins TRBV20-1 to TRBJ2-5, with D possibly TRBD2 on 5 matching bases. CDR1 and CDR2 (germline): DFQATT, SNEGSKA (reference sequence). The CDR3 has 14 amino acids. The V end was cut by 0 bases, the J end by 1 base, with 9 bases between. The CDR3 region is CSARDRGGQETQYF. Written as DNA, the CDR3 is TGCAGTGCTAGAGATCGCGGAGGCCAAGAGACCCAGTACTTC.

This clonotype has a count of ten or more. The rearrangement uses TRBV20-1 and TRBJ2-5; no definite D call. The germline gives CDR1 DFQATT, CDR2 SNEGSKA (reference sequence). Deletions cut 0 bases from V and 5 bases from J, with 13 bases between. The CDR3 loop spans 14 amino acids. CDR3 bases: TGCAGTGCTAGAGATGTTAGGAGAGATGAGACCCAGTACTTC. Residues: CSARDVRRDETQYF.

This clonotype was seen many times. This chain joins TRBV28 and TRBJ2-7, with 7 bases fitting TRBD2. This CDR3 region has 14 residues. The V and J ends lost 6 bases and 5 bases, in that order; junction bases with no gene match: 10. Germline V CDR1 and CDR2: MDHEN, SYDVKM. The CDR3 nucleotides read TGTGCCAGCAGCCCCGGGGTGGGGGGGGACGAGCAGTACTTC. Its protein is CASSPGVGGDEQYF.

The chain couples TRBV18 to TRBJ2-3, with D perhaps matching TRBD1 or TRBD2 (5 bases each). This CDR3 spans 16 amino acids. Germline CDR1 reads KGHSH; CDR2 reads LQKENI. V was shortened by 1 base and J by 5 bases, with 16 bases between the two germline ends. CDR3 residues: CASSPLGTAALDTQYF. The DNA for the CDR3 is TGTGCCAGCTCACCACTGGGGACGGCGGCCCTAGATACGCAGTATTTT.

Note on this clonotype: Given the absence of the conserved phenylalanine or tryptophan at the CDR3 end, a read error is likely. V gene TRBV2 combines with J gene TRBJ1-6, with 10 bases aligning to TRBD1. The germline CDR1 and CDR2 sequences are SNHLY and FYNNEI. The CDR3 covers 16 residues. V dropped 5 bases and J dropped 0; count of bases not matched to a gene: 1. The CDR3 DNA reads TGTGCCAGCAGTAGGGACAGGGGCTCCTATAATTCACCCCTCCACTCT. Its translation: CASSRDRGSYNSPLHS.

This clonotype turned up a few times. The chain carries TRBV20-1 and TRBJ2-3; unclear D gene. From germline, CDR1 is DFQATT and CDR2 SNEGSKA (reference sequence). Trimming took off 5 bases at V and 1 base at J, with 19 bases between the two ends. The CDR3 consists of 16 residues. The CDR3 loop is CSAQNLRTARTDTQYF. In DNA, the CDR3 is TGCAGTGCTCAAAACCTTAGGACGGCCCGCACAGATACGCAGTATTTT.

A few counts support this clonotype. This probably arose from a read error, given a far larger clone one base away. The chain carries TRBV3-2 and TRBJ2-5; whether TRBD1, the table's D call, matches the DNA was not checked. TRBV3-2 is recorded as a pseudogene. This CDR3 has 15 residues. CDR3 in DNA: TGTGCCATCAGCCAAGACGGGGGATTCGGAGAGACCCAGTACTTC. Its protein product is CAISQDGGFGETQYF.

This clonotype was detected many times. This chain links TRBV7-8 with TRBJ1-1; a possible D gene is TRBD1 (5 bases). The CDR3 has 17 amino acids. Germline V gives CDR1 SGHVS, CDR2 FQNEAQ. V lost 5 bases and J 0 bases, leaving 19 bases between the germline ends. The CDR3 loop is CASSLRSRTDMNTEAFF. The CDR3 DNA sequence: TGTGCCAGCAGCCTCCGCAGCCGGACGGACATGAACACTGAAGCTTTCTTT.

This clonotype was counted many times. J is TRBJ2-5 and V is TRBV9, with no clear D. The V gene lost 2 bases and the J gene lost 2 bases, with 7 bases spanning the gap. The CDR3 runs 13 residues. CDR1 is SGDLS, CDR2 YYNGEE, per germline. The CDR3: CASSVDMQETQYF. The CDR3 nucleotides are TGTGCCAGCAGCGTCGATATGCAAGAGACCCAGTACTTC.

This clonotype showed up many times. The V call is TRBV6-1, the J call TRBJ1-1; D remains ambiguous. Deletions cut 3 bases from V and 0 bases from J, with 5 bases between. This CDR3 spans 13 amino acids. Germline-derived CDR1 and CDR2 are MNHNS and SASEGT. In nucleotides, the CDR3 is TGTGCCAGCAGTGACGGCATGAACACTGAAGCTTTCTTT. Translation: CASSDGMNTEAFF.